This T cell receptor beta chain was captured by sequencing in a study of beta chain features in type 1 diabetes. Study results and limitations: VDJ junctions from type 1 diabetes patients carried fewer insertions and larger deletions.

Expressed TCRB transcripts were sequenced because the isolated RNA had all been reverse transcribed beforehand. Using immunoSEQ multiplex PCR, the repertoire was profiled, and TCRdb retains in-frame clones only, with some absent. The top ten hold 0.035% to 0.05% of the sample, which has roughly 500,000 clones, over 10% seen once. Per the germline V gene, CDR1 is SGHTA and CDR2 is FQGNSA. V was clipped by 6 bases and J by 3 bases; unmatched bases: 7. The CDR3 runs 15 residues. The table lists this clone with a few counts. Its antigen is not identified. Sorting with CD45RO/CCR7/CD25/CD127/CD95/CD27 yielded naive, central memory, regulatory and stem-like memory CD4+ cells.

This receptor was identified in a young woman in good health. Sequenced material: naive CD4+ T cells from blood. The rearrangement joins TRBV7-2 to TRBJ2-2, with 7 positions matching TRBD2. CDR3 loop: CASRVGGYYTGELFF. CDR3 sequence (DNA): TGTGCCAGCAGGGTGGGAGGGTATTACACCGGGGAGCTGTTTTTT.